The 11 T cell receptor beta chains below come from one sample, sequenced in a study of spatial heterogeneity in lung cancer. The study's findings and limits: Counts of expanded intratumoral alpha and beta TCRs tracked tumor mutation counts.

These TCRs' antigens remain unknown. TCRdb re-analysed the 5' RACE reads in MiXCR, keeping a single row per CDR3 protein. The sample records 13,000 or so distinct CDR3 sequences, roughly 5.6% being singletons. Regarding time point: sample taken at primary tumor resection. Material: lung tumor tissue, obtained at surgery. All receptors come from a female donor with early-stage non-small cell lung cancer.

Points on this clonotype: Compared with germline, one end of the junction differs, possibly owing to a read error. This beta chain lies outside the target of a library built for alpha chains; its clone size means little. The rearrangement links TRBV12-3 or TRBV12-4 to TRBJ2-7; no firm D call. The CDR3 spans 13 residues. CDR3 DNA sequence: TGTGCCAGCAGTTTTGGTGACCACGACAAGCAGTGCTTC. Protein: CASSFGDHDKQCF.

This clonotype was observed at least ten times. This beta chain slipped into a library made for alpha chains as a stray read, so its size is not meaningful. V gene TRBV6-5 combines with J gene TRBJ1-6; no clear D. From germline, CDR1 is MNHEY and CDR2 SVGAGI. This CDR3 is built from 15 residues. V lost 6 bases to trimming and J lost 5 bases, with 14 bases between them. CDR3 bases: TGTGCCAGCAGATTGCGTACCACCAATAATTCACCCCTCCACTTT. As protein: CASRLRTTNNSPLHF.

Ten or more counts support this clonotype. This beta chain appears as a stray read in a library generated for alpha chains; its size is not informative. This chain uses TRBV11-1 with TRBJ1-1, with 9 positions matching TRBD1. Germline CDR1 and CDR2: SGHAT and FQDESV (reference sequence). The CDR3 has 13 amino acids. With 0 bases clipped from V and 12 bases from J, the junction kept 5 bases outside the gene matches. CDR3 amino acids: CASSLAGTGRSFF. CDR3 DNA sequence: TGTGCCAGCAGCTTAGCCGGGACAGGGAGGTCTTTCTTT.

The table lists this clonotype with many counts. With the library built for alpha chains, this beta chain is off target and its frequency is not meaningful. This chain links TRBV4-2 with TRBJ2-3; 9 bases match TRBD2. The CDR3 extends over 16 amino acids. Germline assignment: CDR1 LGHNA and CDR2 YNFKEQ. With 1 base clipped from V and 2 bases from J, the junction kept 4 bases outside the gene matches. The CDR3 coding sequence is TGTGCCAGCAGCCAAGGTAGCGGGGGACACACAGATACGCAGTATTTT. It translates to CASSQGSGGHTDTQYF.

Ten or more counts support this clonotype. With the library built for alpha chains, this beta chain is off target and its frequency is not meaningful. Here the CDR3 reads CASSPLAGGQGSGTQYF. CDR3 coding DNA: TGTGCCAGCAGCCCCCTAGCGGGGGGCCAAGGGTCGGGTACGCAGTATTTT. The J gene is TRBJ2-3, the V gene TRBV7-3, with 11 nucleotides matching TRBD2. The germline V gene has CDR1 SGHTA and CDR2 FQGTGA. V gave up 5 bases and J gave up 8 bases; unmatched junction bases: 15. The CDR3 is 17 residues long.

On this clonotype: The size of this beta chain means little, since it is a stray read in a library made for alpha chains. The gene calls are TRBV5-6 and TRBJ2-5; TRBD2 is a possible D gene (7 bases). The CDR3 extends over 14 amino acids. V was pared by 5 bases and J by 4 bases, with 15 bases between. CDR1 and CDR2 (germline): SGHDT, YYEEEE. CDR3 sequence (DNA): TGTGCCAGCAGGTTTCAGGGAGGGGGAGAGACCCAGTACTTC. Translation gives CASRFQGGGETQYF.

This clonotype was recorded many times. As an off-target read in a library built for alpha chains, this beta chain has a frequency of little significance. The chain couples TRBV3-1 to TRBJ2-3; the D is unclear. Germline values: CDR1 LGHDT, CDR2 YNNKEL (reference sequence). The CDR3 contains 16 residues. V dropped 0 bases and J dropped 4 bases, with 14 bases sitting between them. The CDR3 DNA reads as TGTGCCAGCAGCCAAGATCGGTGGAGTCGGCCAGATACGCAGTATTTT. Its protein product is CASSQDRWSRPDTQYF.

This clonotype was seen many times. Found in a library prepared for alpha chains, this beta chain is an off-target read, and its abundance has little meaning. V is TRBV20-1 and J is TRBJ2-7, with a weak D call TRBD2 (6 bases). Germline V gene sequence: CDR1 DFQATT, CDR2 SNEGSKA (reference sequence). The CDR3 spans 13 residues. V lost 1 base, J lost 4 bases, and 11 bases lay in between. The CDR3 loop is CSARGRGRYEQYF. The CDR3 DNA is TGCAGTGCTAGAGGGAGGGGAAGGTACGAGCAGTACTTC.

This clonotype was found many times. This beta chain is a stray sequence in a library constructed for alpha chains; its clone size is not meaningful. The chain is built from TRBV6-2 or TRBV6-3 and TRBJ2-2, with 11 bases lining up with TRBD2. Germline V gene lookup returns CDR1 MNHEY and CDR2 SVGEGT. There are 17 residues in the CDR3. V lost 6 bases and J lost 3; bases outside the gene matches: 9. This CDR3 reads CASRKTSSGGHTGELFF. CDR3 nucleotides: TGTGCCAGCAGGAAAACCTCTAGCGGGGGGCACACCGGGGAGCTGTTTTTT.

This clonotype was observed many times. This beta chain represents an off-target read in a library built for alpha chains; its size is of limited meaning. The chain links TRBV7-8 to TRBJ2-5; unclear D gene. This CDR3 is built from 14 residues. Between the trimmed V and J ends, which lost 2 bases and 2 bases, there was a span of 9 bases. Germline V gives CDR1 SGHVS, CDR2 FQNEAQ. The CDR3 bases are TGTGCCAGCAGCTTAAAGGGCCGTCAAGAGACCCAGTACTTC. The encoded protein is CASSLKGRQETQYF.

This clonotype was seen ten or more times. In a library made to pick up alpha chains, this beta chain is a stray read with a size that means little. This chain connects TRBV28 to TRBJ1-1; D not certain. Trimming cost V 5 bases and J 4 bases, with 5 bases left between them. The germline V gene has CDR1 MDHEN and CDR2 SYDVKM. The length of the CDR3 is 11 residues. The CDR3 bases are TGTGCCAGCAGTAGGGCCACTGAAGCTTTCTTT. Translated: CASSRATEAFF.